This passage covers 21 T cell receptor beta chains from one sample sequenced in a study of T cell responses to AZD1222 COVID-19 vaccine. Assay used: immunoSEQ multiplex PCR; TCRdb lists only in-frame clones, some missing. The data show about 140,000 clones, 75% to 90% seen once. Sequenced material: peripheral blood, taken on day 0 of AZD1222 vaccination. Receptors were obtained from an adult in good health.

This chain links TRBV11-2 with TRBJ1-2; D ambiguous. Germline V gene lookup returns CDR1 SGHAT and CDR2 FQNNGV. Between the trimmed V and J ends, which lost 5 bases and 0 bases, there was a span of 10 bases. The CDR3 is made up of 14 amino acids. CDR3 residues: CASSPDRANYGYTF. DNA for the CDR3: TGTGCCAGCAGCCCAGATCGGGCTAACTATGGCTACACCTTC.

The chain couples TRBV29-1 to TRBJ2-7; no reliable D call. In germline, CDR1 is SQVTM, CDR2 ANQGSEA. The CDR3 loop spans 14 amino acids. V lost 4 bases to trimming and J lost 2 bases, with 15 bases between them. This CDR3 reads CSVGQQQYPYEQYF. The CDR3 DNA reads TGCAGCGTTGGACAACAGCAGTATCCCTACGAGCAGTACTTC.

This clone was counted once. The chain carries TRBV29-1 and TRBJ2-1; TRBD1 matches 7 bases. This CDR3 contains 15 residues. V dropped 4 bases and J dropped 5; count of bases not matched to a gene: 11. Germline CDR1 reads SQVTM; CDR2 reads ANQGSEA. CDR3 sequence (DNA): TGCAGCGTTGTTCAGAACAGGGGCGCCCACAATGAGCAGTTCTTC. Residues: CSVVQNRGAHNEQFF.

In DNA, the CDR3 is TGTGCCAGCAGCTCACTCCAGGGGAAGGGCTATGGCTACACCTTC. Its protein is CASSSLQGKGYGYTF. The rearrangement uses TRBV11-2 and TRBJ1-2; D might be TRBD1 (6 bases). CDR1 and CDR2 from the germline V gene are SGHAT and FQNNGV. This CDR3 contains 15 residues. V lost 4 bases and J 4 bases, leaving 16 bases between the germline ends.

This clone was seen a few times. V and J are TRBV6-5 and TRBJ1-1; the D gene is possibly TRBD1 (5 bases). The germline V and J ends were trimmed by 6 bases and 7 bases, with 9 bases remaining between them. The CDR3 contains 11 residues. The germline V gene encodes CDR1 MNHEY and CDR2 SVGAGI. In DNA, the CDR3 is TGTGCCAGCAGAGCGGGGCATGAAGCTTTCTTT. Translation: CASRAGHEAFF.

The gene calls are TRBV28 and TRBJ1-2; no clear D gene. This CDR3 spans 12 amino acids. V lost 6 bases and J lost 0, with 5 bases in between. Per the germline V gene, CDR1 is MDHEN and CDR2 is SYDVKM. In DNA, the CDR3 is TGTGCCAGCAGCCTATCTAACTATGGCTACACCTTC. It translates to CASSLSNYGYTF.

The rearrangement links TRBV2 to TRBJ1-3, with 8 bases lining up with TRBD1. The V and J ends lost 7 bases and 5 bases, in that order; junction bases with no gene match: 4. The germline V gene has CDR1 SNHLY and CDR2 FYNNEI. This CDR3 region has 13 residues. The CDR3 coding sequence is TGTGCCAGCATGCGACAGGGGAGAAACACCATATATTTT. This sequence encodes CASMRQGRNTIYF.

This clone was counted a few times. The chain is built from TRBV5-1 and TRBJ2-2, with 10 bases matching TRBD1. Germline V gene lookup returns CDR1 SGHRS and CDR2 YFSETQ. J gave up 4 bases and V 0 bases, and 15 bases lay outside the gene matches. This CDR3 is built from 20 residues. This CDR3 reads CASSLDRQGALAAGTGELFF. The DNA for the CDR3 is TGCGCCAGCAGCTTGGATCGACAGGGGGCATTGGCGGCGGGCACCGGGGAGCTGTTTTTT.

CDR3 sequence (DNA): TGTGCCAGCAGAACCTTGGGACAGCTAAACACTGAAGCTTTCTTT. Translating gives CASRTLGQLNTEAFF. The chain couples TRBV6-5 to TRBJ1-1; 7 bases line up with TRBD1. Germline assignment: CDR1 MNHEY and CDR2 SVGAGI. The CDR3 consists of 15 residues. V lost 6 bases to trimming and J lost 2 bases; unmatched junction nucleotides: 9.

J is TRBJ1-5 and V is TRBV30, with D tentatively TRBD1 (6 bases). In germline, CDR1 is GTSNPN, CDR2 SVGIG (reference sequence). The CDR3 has 15 amino acids. The ends were cut back, 0 bases at V and 1 base at J, with 10 bases in the middle. This CDR3 is CAWSVGGRSNQPQHF. The CDR3 bases are TGTGCCTGGAGTGTTGGGGGGCGAAGCAATCAGCCCCAGCATTTT.

This chain joins TRBV10-3 and TRBJ2-7; 8 bases line up with TRBD2. J lost 0 bases, V lost 6 bases, and 4 bases had no gene match. From germline, CDR1 is ENHRY and CDR2 SYGVKD. The length of the CDR3 is 14 residues. DNA for the CDR3: TGTGCCATCAGCCGGAGCGGGAGCTCCTACGAGCAGTACTTC. Translated: CAISRSGSSYEQYF.

This chain connects TRBV15 to TRBJ2-7; 8 bases line up with TRBD2. The CDR3 is 16 residues long. V lost 3 bases and J lost 5; bases outside the gene matches: 12. The germline gives CDR1 LNHNV, CDR2 YYDKDF (reference sequence). CDR3 DNA: TGTGCCACCAGCAGTTACTCGGAACGGGAGGGCGACGAGCAGTACTTC. Residues: CATSSYSEREGDEQYF.

This chain connects TRBV7-8 to TRBJ2-7; 8 nucleotides align to TRBD1. The V segment lost 5 bases and the J segment 4 bases; nucleotides outside the gene matches: 16. The CDR3 extends over 17 amino acids. Germline V gene sequence: CDR1 SGHVS, CDR2 FQNEAQ. The CDR3 region is CASSTGRGQGLRYEQYF. Here the CDR3 DNA reads TGTGCCAGCAGCACAGGTCGTGGACAGGGTTTGCGTTACGAGCAGTACTTC.

This chain links TRBV6-5 with TRBJ2-7, with TRBD1 matching over 8 bases. The CDR3 has 15 residues. With 2 bases clipped from V and 8 bases from J, the junction kept 11 bases outside the gene matches. Germline V gene sequence: CDR1 MNHEY, CDR2 SVGAGI. The CDR3 DNA reads as TGTGCCAGCAGTTACCTCGGGACAGGTCCTGTGAAGCAGTACTTC. Its translation: CASSYLGTGPVKQYF.

V gene TRBV5-4 combines with J gene TRBJ1-2; 7 bases are shared with TRBD1. J gave up 2 bases and V 4 bases, and 8 bases lay outside the gene matches. CDR3 length: 15 residues. Germline loops: CDR1 SGHNT, CDR2 YYREEE (reference sequence). The CDR3 loop is CASSTTGTANYGYTF. For the CDR3, the DNA is TGTGCCAGCAGCACGACCGGGACAGCGAACTATGGCTACACCTTC.

This chain joins TRBV5-1 and TRBJ1-6, with D possibly TRBD1 on 5 matching bases. Germline CDR1 and CDR2: SGHRS and YFSETQ. CDR3 length: 13 residues. With 4 bases removed from V and 7 bases from J, the gap between germline ends came to 9 bases. In DNA, the CDR3 is TGCGCCAGCAGCCCGACAGTCAATTCACCCCTCCACTTT. Its translation is CASSPTVNSPLHF.

The chain couples TRBV19 to TRBJ2-1; TRBD2 matches at 10 bases. CDR1 is LNHDA, CDR2 SQIVND, per germline (reference sequence). V shed 6 bases and J 0 bases; nucleotides not matched to a gene: 11. The CDR3 loop spans 18 amino acids. The CDR3 DNA is TGTGCCAGTAGCTATAGAGGTAGCGGGGGGAGCTCCTACAATGAGCAGTTCTTC. Translation: CASSYRGSGGSSYNEQFF.

The gene calls are TRBV2 and TRBJ2-7; D gene ambiguous. The V and J ends lost 2 bases and 6 bases respectively, with 8 bases between them. There are 12 residues in the CDR3. The germline V gene encodes CDR1 SNHLY and CDR2 FYNNEI. CDR3 nucleotide sequence: TGTGCCAGCAGTGAAAGGGCATTCGAGCAGTACTTC. Translated: CASSERAFEQYF.

CDR3 DNA sequence: TGTGCCAGCAGCCCCAACCGTATTCAAGAGACCCAGTACTTC. Protein product: CASSPNRIQETQYF. The chain recombines TRBV5-6 with TRBJ2-5; D gene unclear. Germline V gene data show CDR1 as SGHDT and CDR2 as YYEEEE. Between the trimmed V and J ends, which lost 4 bases and 2 bases, there was a span of 12 bases. The CDR3 has 14 residues.

This chain joins TRBV7-2 and TRBJ2-2; D remains unclear. The V gene's germline CDR1 is SGHTA and CDR2 FQGNSA. CDR3 length equals 12 residues. Trimming took off 4 bases at V and 5 bases at J, with 5 bases between the two ends. Here the CDR3 reads CASSSWTGELFF. The CDR3 DNA follows: TGTGCCAGCAGCTCATGGACCGGGGAGCTGTTTTTT. Looking up the rest from reference TRBV7-2 and TRBJ2-2 gives the full variable domain: GAGVSQSPSNKVTEKGKDVELRCDPISGHTALYWYRQSLGQGLEFLIYFQGNSAPDKSGLPSDRFSAERTGGSVSTLTIQRTQQEDSAVYLCASSSWTGELFFGEGSRLTVL.

This rearrangement joins TRBV7-3 to TRBJ2-5; the match to TRBD1 covers 7 bases. CDR3 length: 14 residues. From germline, CDR1 is SGHTA and CDR2 FQGTGA. After removal of 2 bases from V and 5 bases from J, the junction contained 5 bases not matched to a gene. The CDR3 sequence: CASSLDRVGETQYF. CDR3 coding DNA: TGTGCCAGCAGCTTAGACAGGGTGGGGGAGACCCAGTACTTC.